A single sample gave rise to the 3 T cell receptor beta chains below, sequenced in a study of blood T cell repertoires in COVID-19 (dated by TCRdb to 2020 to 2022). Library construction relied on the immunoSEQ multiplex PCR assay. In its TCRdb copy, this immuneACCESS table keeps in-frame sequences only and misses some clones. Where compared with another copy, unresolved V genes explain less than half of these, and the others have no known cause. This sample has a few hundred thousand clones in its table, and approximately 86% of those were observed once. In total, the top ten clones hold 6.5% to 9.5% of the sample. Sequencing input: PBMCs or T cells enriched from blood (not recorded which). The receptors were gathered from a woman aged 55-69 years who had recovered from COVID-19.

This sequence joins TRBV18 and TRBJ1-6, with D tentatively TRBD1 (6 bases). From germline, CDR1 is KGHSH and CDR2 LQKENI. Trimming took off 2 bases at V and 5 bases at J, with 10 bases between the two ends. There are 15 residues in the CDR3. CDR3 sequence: CASSPRGSDNSPLHF. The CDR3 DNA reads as TGTGCCAGCTCACCAAGGGGGTCGGATAATTCACCCCTCCACTTT.

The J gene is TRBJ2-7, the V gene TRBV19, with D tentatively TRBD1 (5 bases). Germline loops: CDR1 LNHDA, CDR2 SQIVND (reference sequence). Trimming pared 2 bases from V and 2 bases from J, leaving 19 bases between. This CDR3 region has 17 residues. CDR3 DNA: TGTGCCAGTAGTATAACCCGTGACACAAGGGGTCCCTACGAGCAGTACTTC. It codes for CASSITRDTRGPYEQYF. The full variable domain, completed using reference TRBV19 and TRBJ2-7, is DGGITQSPKYLFRKEGQNVTLSCEQNLNHDAMYWYRQDPGQGLRLIYYSQIVNDFQKGDIAEGYSVSREKKESFPLTVTSAQKNPTAFYLCASSITRDTRGPYEQYFGPGTRLTVT.

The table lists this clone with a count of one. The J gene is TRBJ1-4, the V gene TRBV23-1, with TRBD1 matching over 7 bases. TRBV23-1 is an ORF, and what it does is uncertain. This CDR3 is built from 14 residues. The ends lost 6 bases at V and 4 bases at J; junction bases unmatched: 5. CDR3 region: CASRSDRNNEKLFF. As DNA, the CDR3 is TGCGCCAGCAGGTCGGACAGGAATAATGAAAAACTGTTTTTT.